Presented here are 22 T cell receptor beta chains from one specimen sequenced in a study of regulatory T cells in long-lasting Graves disease. Time point meaning: newly diagnosed GD, antithyroid drugs for less than 3 months. PBMCs were the source of the RNA used for TCR sequencing. For TCR beta, libraries came from iRepertoire HTBI primers and Arm-PCR of CDR3 regions. A single record per CDR3 protein comes from TCRdb applying MiXCR to the multiplex PCR reads. The sample holds 400,000 to 450,000 distinct CDR3 sequences, about a sixth seen once. These records were also assigned to another study, of T cells in Graves' hyperthyroidism and ophthalmopathy.

The sample here was peripheral blood mononuclear cells (PBMCs), taken at new diagnosis, from a patient treated with antithyroid drugs. The receptors shown here come from a woman aged 25-40 years with Graves disease.

This chain links TRBV20-1 with TRBJ2-7; weak D call: TRBD2 (6 bases). Germline V CDR1 and CDR2: DFQATT, SNEGSKA (reference sequence). The CDR3 is 14 amino acids. Between the trimmed V and J ends, which lost 6 bases and 0 bases, there was a span of 15 bases. CDR3 coding DNA: TGCAGTGCATTAGCGGTAATGAGCTCCTACGAGCAGTACTTC. Its translation: CSALAVMSSYEQYF.

A remark on this clonotype: This clone may be a read error of a much larger clone one base away. The V and J genes are TRBV11-3 and TRBJ2-2; TRBD1 is a possible D gene (5 bases). The V and J ends lost 1 base and 10 bases respectively, with 10 bases between them. Germline V gene data show CDR1 as SGHNT and CDR2 as YENEEA. This CDR3 has 13 amino acids. This CDR3 is CASSLVTEAELFF. CDR3 DNA sequence: TGTGCCAGCAGCTTAGTGACAGAGGCGGAGCTGTTTTTT.

This clonotype was recorded at least ten times. This rearrangement joins TRBV11-2 to TRBJ2-7; 7 nucleotides match TRBD2. The CDR3 runs 14 residues. Germline V gives CDR1 SGHAT, CDR2 FQNNGV. Trimming took 3 bases from V and 0 from J; bases not matched to a gene: 2. The CDR3 region is CASSFSGFSYEQYF. The CDR3 nucleotides are TGTGCCAGCAGCTTTAGCGGGTTCTCCTACGAGCAGTACTTC.

This clonotype was detected many times. The chain has TRBV28 and TRBJ1-5, with D possibly being TRBD1 (5 bases). The CDR3 is made up of 14 amino acids. The germline gives CDR1 MDHEN, CDR2 SYDVKM. The V gene lost 8 bases and the J gene lost 7 bases, with 18 bases spanning the gap. DNA of the CDR3: TGTGCCAGCGGGGGTGGGGACCCCCGGCAGCCCCAGCATTTT. Translating it yields CASGGGDPRQPQHF.

This clonotype showed up many times. The chain carries TRBV11-2 and TRBJ1-1; no firm D call. The CDR3 extends over 13 amino acids. The germline V gene has CDR1 SGHAT and CDR2 FQNNGV. Between the trimmed V and J ends, which lost 1 base and 6 bases, there was a span of 9 bases. The CDR3 DNA is TGTGCCAGCAGCTTAGGAGCTGCGGCTGAAGCTTTCTTT. Its translation: CASSLGAAAEAFF.

This clonotype was recorded many times. The chain employs TRBV6-1 and TRBJ1-5; D is unclear. There are 13 residues in the CDR3. V lost 4 bases, J lost 3 bases, and 7 bases lay in between. Looked up from germline, CDR1 is MNHNS and CDR2 is SASEGT. CDR3 sequence reads: CASSGSINQPQHF. The DNA for the CDR3 is TGTGCCAGCAGTGGGTCCATCAATCAGCCCCAGCATTTT.

This clonotype was detected ten times or more. V gene TRBV5-1 combines with J gene TRBJ1-2; D is uncertain. Trimming took off 0 bases at V and 1 base at J, with 13 bases between the two ends. There are 16 residues in the CDR3. Germline values: CDR1 SGHRS, CDR2 YFSETQ. This CDR3 is CASSLASAPLNYGYTF. The DNA for the CDR3 is TGCGCCAGCAGCTTGGCGTCAGCACCTCTTAACTATGGCTACACCTTC.

The chain carries TRBV6-4 and TRBJ1-5; 8 nucleotides line up with TRBD1. V shed 5 bases and J 3 bases; nucleotides not matched to a gene: 6. Germline CDR1 and CDR2: MRHNA and SNTAGT. The CDR3 loop spans 15 amino acids. The CDR3 is CASSYLGQDNQPQHF. The CDR3 DNA sequence: TGTGCCAGCAGTTACCTGGGACAGGACAATCAGCCCCAGCATTTT.

Remarks on this clonotype: A single base separates this from a much larger clone, so it may be a read error. In nucleotides, the CDR3 is TGTGCCAGCAGTTTATCGTTTGGGGCGATGCAGTTCTTC. Protein sequence: CASSLSFGAMQFF. The chain has TRBV13 and TRBJ2-1, with a possible D match to TRBD1 (5 bases). Germline assignment: CDR1 PRHDT and CDR2 FYEKMQ (reference sequence). V lost 6 bases and J 12 bases, leaving 18 bases between the germline ends. The CDR3 loop spans 13 amino acids.

This clonotype was counted many times. V is TRBV27 and J is TRBJ2-7; 10 bases fit TRBD1. The V gene's germline CDR1 is MNHEY and CDR2 SMNVEV (reference sequence). There are 16 residues in the CDR3. The V segment lost 6 bases and the J segment 2 bases; nucleotides outside the gene matches: 10. In DNA form, the CDR3 reads TGTGCCAGCAGGGGAATCCGGGACAGGGGTGCCTACGAGCAGTACTTC. This translates into CASRGIRDRGAYEQYF.

This clonotype was observed many times. This chain uses TRBV7-9 with TRBJ2-1; D is ambiguous. V lost 0 bases and J lost 4, with 7 bases in between. The CDR3 is made up of 14 amino acids. Germline V gene data show CDR1 as SEHNR and CDR2 as FQNEAQ (reference sequence). The CDR3 spells CASSLASQYNEQFF. In nucleotides, the CDR3 is TGTGCCAGCAGCTTAGCGTCCCAGTACAATGAGCAGTTCTTC.

CDR3 amino acids: CASSDGVRGLSNEKLFF. In DNA form, the CDR3 reads TGTGCCAGCAGTGATGGGGTCAGGGGGCTGTCTAATGAAAAACTGTTTTTT. J is TRBJ1-4 and V is TRBV2, with 8 bases lining up with TRBD1. This CDR3 spans 17 amino acids. The germline CDR1 and CDR2 sequences are SNHLY and FYNNEI. J was trimmed by 3 bases and V by 3 bases; bases with no gene match: 9.

Ten or more counts support this clonotype. The rearrangement joins TRBV2 to TRBJ1-5, with no clear D. Per germline, CDR1 SNHLY and CDR2 FYNNEI. This CDR3 has 15 residues. The ends were cut back, 3 bases at V and 3 bases at J, with 12 bases in the middle. CDR3 sequence reads: CASSEEGQNNQPQHF. The CDR3 DNA follows: TGTGCCAGCAGTGAGGAAGGGCAAAACAATCAGCCCCAGCATTTT.

The chain joins TRBV15 to TRBJ2-3; D is undetermined. The CDR3 length is 14 residues. Germline lookup yields CDR1 LNHNV and CDR2 YYDKDF (reference sequence). The V and J ends lost 0 bases and 0 bases respectively, with 4 bases between them. CDR3 coding DNA: TGTGCCACCAGCAGAGAACAGAGCACAGATACGCAGTATTTT. Its translation: CATSREQSTDTQYF.

In this sample, this clonotype turned up a few times. This chain links TRBV29-1 with TRBJ2-7, with 10 bases lining up with TRBD1. The CDR3 contains 13 residues. V lost 6 bases, J lost 3 bases, and 5 bases stayed unmatched. Germline loops: CDR1 SQVTM, CDR2 ANQGSEA. CDR3 nucleotide sequence: TGCAGCGTCGGGACAGGGGAGAGCTACGAGCAGTACTTC. It codes for CSVGTGESYEQYF.

This clonotype was seen repeatedly, ten times or more. The rearrangement uses TRBV29-1 and TRBJ2-1; D gene uncertain. The CDR3 is 15 amino acids. The V end was cut by 0 bases, the J end by 7 bases, with 16 bases between. Germline CDR1 reads SQVTM; CDR2 reads ANQGSEA. DNA for the CDR3: TGCAGCGTTGAAGATCGTGGATCCGGTGGGAATGAGCAGTTCTTC. Translating it yields CSVEDRGSGGNEQFF.

In this sample, this clonotype turned up many times. V and J are TRBV7-2 and TRBJ2-6; D unclear. The germline V and J ends were trimmed by 2 bases and 0 bases, with 5 bases remaining between them. The CDR3 extends over 15 amino acids. The V gene's germline CDR1 is SGHTA and CDR2 FQGNSA. CDR3 residues: CASSLLSSGANVLTF. The CDR3 bases are TGTGCCAGCAGCTTATTAAGCTCTGGGGCCAACGTCCTGACTTTC.

The CDR3 loop reads CASSLGRGREYEQYF. The DNA of the CDR3 is TGTGCCAGCAGCTTGGGGAGGGGAAGGGAATACGAGCAGTACTTC. The rearrangement uses TRBV7-9 and TRBJ2-7; TRBD2 agrees at 7 bases. With V trimmed by 3 bases and J by 4 bases, 9 bases remained unmatched. From germline, CDR1 is SEHNR and CDR2 FQNEAQ (reference sequence). CDR3 length: 15 amino acids.

The J gene is TRBJ1-5, the V gene TRBV7-8; possibly TRBD1 for D (6 bases). V dropped 4 bases and J dropped 3 bases, with 7 bases sitting between them. This CDR3 is built from 13 residues. Germline loops: CDR1 SGHVS, CDR2 FQNEAQ. The chain's CDR3 is CASSSGHNQPQHF. The CDR3 nucleotides are TGTGCCAGCAGCTCGGGACACAATCAGCCCCAGCATTTT.

V usage is TRBV7-9 and J usage is TRBJ2-1; D possibly matches TRBD1 or TRBD2 (5 bases each). Germline V gene sequence: CDR1 SEHNR, CDR2 FQNEAQ (reference sequence). Trimming removed 2 bases from V and 8 bases from J, with 19 bases in between. CDR3 length equals 16 residues. The CDR3 loop reads CASSLTVGPLLDEQFF. For the CDR3, the DNA is TGTGCCAGCAGCTTAACGGTGGGACCGCTTTTGGATGAGCAGTTCTTC.

At least ten counts were recorded for this clonotype. The chain employs TRBV7-2 and TRBJ1-4; tentatively, D is TRBD1 (5 bases). This CDR3 contains 14 residues. With 1 base removed from V and 4 bases from J, the gap between germline ends came to 7 bases. Germline V lookup: CDR1 SGHTA, CDR2 FQGNSA. CDR3 DNA: TGTGCCAGCAGCTTAGGGGGGGATAATGAAAAACTGTTTTTT. Amino acids: CASSLGGDNEKLFF.

This clonotype was seen many times. This chain connects TRBV6-1 to TRBJ2-3; 10 bases map to TRBD2. The CDR3 is 15 amino acids. V was pared by 10 bases and J by 3 bases, with 10 bases of the junction left unmatched. Looked up from germline, CDR1 is MNHNS and CDR2 is SASEGT. DNA for the CDR3: TGTGCCACCACCCCCAGCGGGAGGGGGACAGATACGCAGTATTTT. Its protein is CATTPSGRGTDTQYF.